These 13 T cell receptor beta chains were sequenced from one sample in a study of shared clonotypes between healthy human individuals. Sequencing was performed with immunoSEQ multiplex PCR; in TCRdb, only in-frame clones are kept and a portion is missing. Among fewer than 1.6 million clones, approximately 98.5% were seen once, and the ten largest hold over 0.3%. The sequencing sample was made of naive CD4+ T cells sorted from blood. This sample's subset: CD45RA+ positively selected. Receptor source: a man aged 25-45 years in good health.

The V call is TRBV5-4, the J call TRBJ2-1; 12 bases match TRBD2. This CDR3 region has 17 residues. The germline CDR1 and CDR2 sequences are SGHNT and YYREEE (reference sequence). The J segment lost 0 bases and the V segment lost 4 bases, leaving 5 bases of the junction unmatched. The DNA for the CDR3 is TGTGCCAGCAGCCGAGCTAGCGGGGGGGGCTCCTACAATGAGCAGTTCTTC. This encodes CASSRASGGGSYNEQFF.

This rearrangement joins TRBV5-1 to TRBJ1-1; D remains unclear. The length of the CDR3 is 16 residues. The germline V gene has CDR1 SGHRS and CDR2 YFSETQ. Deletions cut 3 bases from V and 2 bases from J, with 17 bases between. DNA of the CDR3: TGCGCCAGCAGCTCAAAAGACTTAAGCTTAAACACTGAAGCTTTCTTT. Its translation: CASSSKDLSLNTEAFF.

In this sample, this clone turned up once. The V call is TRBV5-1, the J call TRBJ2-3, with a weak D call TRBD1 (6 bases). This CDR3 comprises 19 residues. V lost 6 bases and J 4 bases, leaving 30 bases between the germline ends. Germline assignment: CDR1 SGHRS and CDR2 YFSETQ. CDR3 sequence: CASTNPGHRPSTQPDTQYF. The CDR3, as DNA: TGCGCCAGCACGAACCCGGGACACCGCCCTAGTACCCAACCAGATACGCAGTATTTT.

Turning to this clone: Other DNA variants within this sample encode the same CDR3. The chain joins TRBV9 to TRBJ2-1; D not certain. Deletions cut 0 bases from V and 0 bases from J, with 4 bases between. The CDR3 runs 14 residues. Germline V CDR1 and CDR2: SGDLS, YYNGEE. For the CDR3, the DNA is TGTGCCAGCAGCGTAGGCAGCTCCTACAATGAGCAGTTCTTC. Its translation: CASSVGSSYNEQFF.

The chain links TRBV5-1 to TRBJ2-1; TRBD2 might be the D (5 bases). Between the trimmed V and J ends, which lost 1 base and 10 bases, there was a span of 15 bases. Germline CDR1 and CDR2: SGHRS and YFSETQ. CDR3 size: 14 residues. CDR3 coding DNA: TGCGCCAGCAGCTTGCCCGCTAGCATTTCAGAGCAGTTCTTC. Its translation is CASSLPASISEQFF.

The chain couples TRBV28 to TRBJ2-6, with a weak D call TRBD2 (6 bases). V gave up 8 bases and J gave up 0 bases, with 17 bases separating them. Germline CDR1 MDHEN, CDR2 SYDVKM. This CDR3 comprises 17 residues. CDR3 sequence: CASHSGGVSSGANVLTF. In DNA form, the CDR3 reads TGTGCCAGCCACTCCGGGGGTGTCAGCTCTGGGGCCAACGTCCTGACTTTC.

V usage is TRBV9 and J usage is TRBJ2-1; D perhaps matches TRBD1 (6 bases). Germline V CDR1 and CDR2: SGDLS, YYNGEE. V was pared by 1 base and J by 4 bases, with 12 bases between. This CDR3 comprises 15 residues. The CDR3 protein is CASSVLEGTYNEQFF. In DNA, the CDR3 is TGTGCCAGCAGCGTATTAGAGGGGACATACAATGAGCAGTTCTTC.

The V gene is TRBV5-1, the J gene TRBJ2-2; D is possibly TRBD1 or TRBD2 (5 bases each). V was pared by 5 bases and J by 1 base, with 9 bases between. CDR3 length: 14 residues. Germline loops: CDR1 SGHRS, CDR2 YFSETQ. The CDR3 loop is CASRGTLNTGELFF. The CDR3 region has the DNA TGCGCCAGCAGAGGGACGTTGAACACCGGGGAGCTGTTTTTT.

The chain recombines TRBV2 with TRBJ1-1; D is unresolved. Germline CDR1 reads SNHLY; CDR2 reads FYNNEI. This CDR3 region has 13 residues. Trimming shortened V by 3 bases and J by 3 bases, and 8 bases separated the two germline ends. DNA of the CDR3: TGTGCCAGCAGTGACTGGGAGGACACTGAAGCTTTCTTT. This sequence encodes CASSDWEDTEAFF.

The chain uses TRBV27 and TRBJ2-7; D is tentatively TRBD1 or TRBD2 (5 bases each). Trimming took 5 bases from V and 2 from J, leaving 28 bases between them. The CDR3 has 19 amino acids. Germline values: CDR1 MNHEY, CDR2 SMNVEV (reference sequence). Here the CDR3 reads CASSASLRDVGLRAYEQYF. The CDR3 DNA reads TGTGCCAGCAGTGCTTCCCTCCGGGACGTCGGACTGAGGGCCTACGAGCAGTACTTC.

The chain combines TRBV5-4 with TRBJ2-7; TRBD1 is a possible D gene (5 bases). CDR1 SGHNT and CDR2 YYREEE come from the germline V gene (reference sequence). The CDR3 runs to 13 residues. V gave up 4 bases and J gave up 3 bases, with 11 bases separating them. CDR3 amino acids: CASSPEQDYEQYF. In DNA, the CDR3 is TGTGCCAGCAGCCCAGAACAGGACTACGAGCAGTACTTC.

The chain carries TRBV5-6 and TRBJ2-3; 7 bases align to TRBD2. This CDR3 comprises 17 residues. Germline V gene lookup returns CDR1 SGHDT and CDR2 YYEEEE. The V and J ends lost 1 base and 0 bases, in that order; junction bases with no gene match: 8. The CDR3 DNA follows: TGTGCCAGCAGCTTGTATAGCGGGTCCGCTAGCACAGATACGCAGTATTTT. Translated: CASSLYSGSASTDTQYF.

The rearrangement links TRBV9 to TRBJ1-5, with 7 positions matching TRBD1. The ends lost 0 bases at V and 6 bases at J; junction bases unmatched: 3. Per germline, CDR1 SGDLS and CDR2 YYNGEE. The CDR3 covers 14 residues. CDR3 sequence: CASSVGTGAQPQHF. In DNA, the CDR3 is TGTGCCAGCAGCGTAGGAACAGGGGCTCAGCCCCAGCATTTT.